This T cell receptor (beta chain) is from a study of beta chain features in type 1 diabetes. CDR3 size: 15 residues. Germline values: CDR1 MGHRA, CDR2 YSYEKL. The V gene end was trimmed by 3 bases and the J gene end by 7 bases; junction bases not matched to a gene: 11. Isolated RNA was reverse transcribed in full, so expressed TCRB transcripts were sequenced. The method was immunoSEQ multiplex PCR; TCRdb's version includes in-frame clones alone and lacks a portion of them. The sample lists more than 150,000 clones, approximately 10% seen once, with roughly 0.7% in the top ten. Findings and limits, study-wide: Cells that show high TCR expression could be over-represented by cDNA sequencing. A greater similarity of naive, central memory and Treg TCRB repertoires was seen among patients than among healthy donors. Shortening that was moderate but significant affected the TCRB CDR3s of Type 1 diabetes patients in all four CD4+ subsets.

For this clone: Antigen specificity is unknown.

Cells sorted by CD45RO/CCR7/CD25/CD127/CD95/CD27 comprised CD4+ naive, central memory, regulatory and stem cell-like memory cells. Purity exceeding 98% was reached by all sorted populations. The sequence was collected from a woman aged 25-40 years with type 1 diabetes. The sequencing input was central memory CD4+ T cells from blood. This rearrangement joins TRBV4-1 to TRBJ1-1; TRBD1 matches at 7 bases. CDR3 in amino acids: CASSHRQGGVDEAFF. The CDR3 DNA reads TGCGCCAGCAGCCACAGGCAAGGGGGCGTGGATGAAGCTTTCTTT.